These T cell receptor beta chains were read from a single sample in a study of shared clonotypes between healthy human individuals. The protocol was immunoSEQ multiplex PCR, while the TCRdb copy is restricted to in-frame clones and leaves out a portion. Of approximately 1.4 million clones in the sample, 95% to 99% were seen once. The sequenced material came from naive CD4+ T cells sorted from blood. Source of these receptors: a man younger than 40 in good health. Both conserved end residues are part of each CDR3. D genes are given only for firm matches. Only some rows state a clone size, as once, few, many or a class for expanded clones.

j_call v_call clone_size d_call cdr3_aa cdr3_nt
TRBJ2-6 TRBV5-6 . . CASSLWRAGANVLTF TGTGCCAGCAGCTTATGGAGGGCTGGGGCCAACGTCCTGACTTTC
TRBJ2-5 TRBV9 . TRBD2 CASSPGGRGETQYF TGTGCCAGCAGCCCGGGCGGGAGGGGAGAGACCCAGTACTTC
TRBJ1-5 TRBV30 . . CAWRGPGSNQPQHF TGTGCCTGGAGGGGGCCCGGAAGCAATCAGCCCCAGCATTTT
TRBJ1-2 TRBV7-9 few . CASSPTVGYGYTF TGTGCCAGCAGCCCGACTGTGGGATATGGCTACACCTTC
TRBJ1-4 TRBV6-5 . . CASSNNLEKLFF TGTGCCAGCAGCAACAACCTTGAAAAACTGTTTTTT
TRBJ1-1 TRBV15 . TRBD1 CATSRRGRQNTEAFF TGTGCCACCAGCAGGAGGGGGCGTCAGAACACTGAAGCTTTCTTT
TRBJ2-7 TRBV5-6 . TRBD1 CASTAGQAYEQYF TGTGCCAGCACCGCGGGACAGGCCTACGAGCAGTACTTC
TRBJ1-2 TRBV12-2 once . CASRSSQDRGPDYGYTF TGTGCAAGTCGCTCTTCCCAGGACAGGGGGCCTGACTATGGCTACACCTTC
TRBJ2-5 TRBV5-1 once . CASSLNPLGGGETQYF TGCGCCAGCAGCTTGAATCCCCTGGGTGGGGGAGAGACCCAGTACTTC
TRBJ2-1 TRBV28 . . CASSLSGLYNEQFF TGTGCCAGCAGTTTATCCGGCTTATACAATGAGCAGTTCTTC
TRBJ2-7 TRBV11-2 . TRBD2 CASTGTSGSYEQYF TGTGCCAGCACCGGAACTAGCGGGTCCTACGAGCAGTACTTC
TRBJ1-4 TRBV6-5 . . CASSYVRDEKLFF TGTGCCAGCAGTTACGTCCGCGATGAAAAACTGTTTTTT
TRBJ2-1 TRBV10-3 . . CAITPGGTGFGNEQFF TGTGCCATCACCCCGGGGGGGACAGGGTTCGGCAATGAGCAGTTCTTC
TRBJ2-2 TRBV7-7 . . CASSSLQDTGELFF TGTGCCAGCAGCTCATTACAGGACACCGGGGAGCTGTTTTTT
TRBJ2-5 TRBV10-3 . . CAISGGETQYF TGTGCCATCAGTGGGGGAGAGACCCAGTACTTC
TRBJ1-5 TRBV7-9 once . CASSPGLGRGSSNQPQHF TGTGCCAGCAGCCCAGGCTTAGGCCGGGGAAGTAGCAATCAGCCCCAGCATTTT
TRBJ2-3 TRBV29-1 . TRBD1 CSVAGTVSTDTQYF TGCAGCGTCGCCGGGACAGTTTCCACAGATACGCAGTATTTT
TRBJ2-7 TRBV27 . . CASSSPQGAAYEQYF TGTGCCAGCAGTTCCCCACAGGGAGCAGCCTACGAGCAGTACTTC
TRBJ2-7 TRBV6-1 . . CASRSTGSYEQYF TGTGCCAGCAGGTCTACAGGGTCCTACGAGCAGTACTTC
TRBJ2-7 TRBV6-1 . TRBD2 CASSRGVPSSYEQYF TGTGCCAGCAGTCGGGGGGTCCCGAGCTCCTACGAGCAGTACTTC
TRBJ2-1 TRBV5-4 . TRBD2 CASSFRLAGSYNEQFF TGTGCCAGCAGCTTTAGGCTAGCGGGCTCCTACAATGAGCAGTTCTTC
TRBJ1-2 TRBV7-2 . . CASSFELDYGYTF TGTGCCAGCAGCTTCGAGCTTGACTATGGCTACACCTTC
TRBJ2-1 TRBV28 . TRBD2 CASSLAGGPNEQFF TGTGCCAGCAGTTTAGCGGGAGGGCCCAATGAGCAGTTCTTC
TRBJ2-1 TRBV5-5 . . CASSTDVSSYNEQFF TGTGCCAGCAGCACGGATGTTAGCTCCTACAATGAGCAGTTCTTC
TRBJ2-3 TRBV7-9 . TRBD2 CASSLAGTSGTDTQYF TGTGCCAGCAGCTTAGCGGGTACTAGCGGCACAGATACGCAGTATTTT
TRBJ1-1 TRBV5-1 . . CASSLAGATEAFF TGCGCCAGCAGCTTGGCAGGGGCTACTGAAGCTTTCTTT
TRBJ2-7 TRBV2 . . CASSGYREAPYF TGTGCCAGCAGTGGATACAGAGAAGCTCCGTACTTC
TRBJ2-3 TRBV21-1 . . CASSNYQGDTQYF TGTGCCAGCAGCAATTACCAGGGAGATACGCAGTATTTT
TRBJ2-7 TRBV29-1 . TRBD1 CSVAGLTSTGGSYEQYF TGCAGCGTTGCGGGGTTGACTAGCACAGGGGGCTCGTACGAGCAGTACTTC
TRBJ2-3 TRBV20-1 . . CSAGSTDTQYF TGCAGTGCTGGGAGCACAGATACGCAGTATTTT
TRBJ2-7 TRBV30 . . CAWQATGTYYYEQYF TGTGCCTGGCAAGCAACCGGGACGTACTACTACGAGCAGTACTTC
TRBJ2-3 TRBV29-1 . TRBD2 CSVLLGSGSLDTQYF TGCAGCGTCCTCCTGGGTAGCGGGAGTTTAGATACGCAGTATTTT
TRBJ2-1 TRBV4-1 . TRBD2 CASSQVSMLLGLDSNEQFF TGCGCCAGCAGCCAAGTTAGTATGCTCTTGGGACTAGACTCCAATGAGCAGTTCTTC
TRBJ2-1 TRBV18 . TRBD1 CASSETGGLPNNEQFF TGTGCCAGCTCGGAGACAGGGGGCCTACCGAACAATGAGCAGTTCTTC
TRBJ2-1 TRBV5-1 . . CASSLTGRRNEQFF TGCGCCAGCAGCTTAACAGGGAGGCGCAATGAGCAGTTCTTC
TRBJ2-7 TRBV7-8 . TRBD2 CASSRGTSGIVVSEQYF TGTGCCAGCAGCCGAGGGACTAGCGGGATAGTAGTAAGTGAGCAGTACTTC
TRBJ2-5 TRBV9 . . CASSVDRGYQETQYF TGTGCCAGCAGCGTAGATAGGGGGTACCAAGAGACCCAGTACTTC
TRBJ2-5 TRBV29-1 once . CSVEPVQETQYF TGCAGCGTTGAACCGGTTCAAGAGACCCAGTACTTC
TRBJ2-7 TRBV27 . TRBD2 CASRPLAGKSYEQYF TGTGCCAGCAGGCCCCTAGCGGGCAAGTCCTACGAGCAGTACTTC
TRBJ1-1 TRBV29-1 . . CSVFGAHTEAFF TGCAGCGTTTTTGGGGCACACACTGAAGCTTTCTTT
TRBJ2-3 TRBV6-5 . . CASSSSTDTQYF TGTGCCAGCAGTTCCTCCACAGATACGCAATATTTT
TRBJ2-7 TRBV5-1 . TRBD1 CASSPGQGGVREQYF TGCGCCAGCAGCCCCGGACAGGGTGGCGTTCGCGAGCAGTACTTC
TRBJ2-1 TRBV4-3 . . CASSPEAAGLVDEQFF TGCGCCAGCAGCCCGGAGGCGGCCGGGTTAGTCGATGAGCAGTTCTTC
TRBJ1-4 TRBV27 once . CASSLRATNEKLFF TGTGCCAGCAGTTTACGGGCAACTAATGAAAAACTGTTTTTT
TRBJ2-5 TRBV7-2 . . CASSPGWTQYF TGTGCCAGCAGCCCCGGGTGGACCCAGTACTTC
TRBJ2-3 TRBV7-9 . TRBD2 CASRGLAGGTDTQYF TGTGCCAGCAGGGGACTAGCGGGAGGGACAGATACGCAGTATTTT
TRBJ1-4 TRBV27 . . CASSPLGHLGGEKLFF TGTGCCAGCAGCCCATTGGGACACCTGGGTGGGGAAAAACTGTTTTTT
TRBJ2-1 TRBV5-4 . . CASSSRGAGVGNEQFF TGTGCCAGCAGTTCCCGGGGGGCGGGAGTCGGCAATGAGCAGTTCTTC
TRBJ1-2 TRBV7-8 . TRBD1 CASSRRDRGGYGYTF TGTGCCAGCAGCAGGCGGGACAGGGGAGGCTATGGCTACACCTTC
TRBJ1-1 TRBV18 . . CASSQGLMNTEAFF TGTGCCAGCTCACAAGGACTCATGAACACTGAAGCTTTCTTT
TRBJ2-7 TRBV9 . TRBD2 CASSPGSSGVTYEQYF TGTGCCAGCAGCCCAGGTTCTAGCGGGGTTACCTACGAGCAGTACTTC
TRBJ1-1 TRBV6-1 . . CASSPNTEAFF TGTGCCAGCAGTCCCAACACTGAAGCTTTCTTT